A single sample is the source of the 13 T cell receptor beta chains below, sequenced in a study of OX40 agonist ivuxolimab in advanced cancers. Some clones are missing from TCRdb's copy, which holds only in-frame ones; the method was immunoSEQ multiplex PCR. The sample contains about 33,000 clones, approximately 79% of which appear only once. The material sequenced was CD4+ or CD8+ T cells sorted from blood, taken in a trial of the OX40 agonist ivuxolimab. The source of these receptors is an adult with an advanced solid tumor such as melanoma, head and neck, liver or kidney cancer.

The rearrangement links TRBV11-2 to TRBJ1-1; D may be TRBD1 (5 bases). Germline loops: CDR1 SGHAT, CDR2 FQNNGV. CDR3 size: 19 residues. Trimming removed 0 bases at V and 0 bases at J, with 20 bases between. The CDR3 DNA follows: TGTGCCAGCAGCTTAGACCACCCCCTTGGAGGGGTGGTGAACACTGAAGCTTTCTTT. Protein product: CASSLDHPLGGVVNTEAFF.

The table lists this clone with a few counts. The chain couples TRBV6-1 to TRBJ2-5; possible D gene TRBD2, 6 bases. The CDR3 is made up of 16 amino acids. V lost 0 bases and J lost 4, with 15 bases in between. Germline V gene lookup returns CDR1 MNHNS and CDR2 SASEGT. CDR3 in amino acids: CASSEATEGVRETQYF. In DNA form, the CDR3 reads TGTGCCAGCAGTGAAGCTACGGAGGGAGTAAGAGAGACCCAGTACTTC.

This clone showed up just a few times. The rearrangement links TRBV14 to TRBJ2-5, with 8 bases identical to TRBD1. V shed 2 bases and J 7 bases; nucleotides not matched to a gene: 12. The CDR3 has 16 amino acids. Germline CDR1 reads SGHDN; CDR2 reads FVKESK. This CDR3 reads CASSQIMGQGTGTQYF. CDR3 nucleotides: TGTGCCAGCAGCCAAATAATGGGTCAGGGGACAGGGACCCAGTACTTC.

The chain uses TRBV6-5 and TRBJ1-1; TRBD1 might be the D (5 bases). The CDR3 loop spans 15 amino acids. V was cut by 1 base and J by 3 bases, with 12 bases left in between. Germline V gene lookup returns CDR1 MNHEY and CDR2 SVGAGI. The CDR3 DNA follows: TGTGCCAGCAGTTACTTAACAGGTTGGGACACTGAAGCTTTCTTT. Translation: CASSYLTGWDTEAFF.

The CDR3: CASSVAPGYGYTF. The CDR3, as DNA: TGTGCCAGCAGCGTAGCTCCGGGCTATGGCTACACCTTC. This sequence joins TRBV9 and TRBJ1-2; D is undetermined. The CDR3 contains 13 residues. Trimming took 0 bases from V and 4 from J, leaving 7 bases between them. Germline loops: CDR1 SGDLS, CDR2 YYNGEE.

V is TRBV5-1 and J is TRBJ1-2, with unresolved D. V lost 4 bases and J 4 bases, leaving 14 bases between the germline ends. CDR3 size: 14 residues. The V gene's germline CDR1 is SGHRS and CDR2 YFSETQ. The CDR3: CASSALEGIYGYTF. CDR3 in DNA: TGCGCCAGCAGCGCTCTCGAGGGAATCTATGGCTACACCTTC.

V gene TRBV29-1 combines with J gene TRBJ2-7, with 10 bases identical to TRBD1. After removal of 0 bases from V and 4 bases from J, the junction contained 3 bases not matched to a gene. Germline V gene data show CDR1 as SQVTM and CDR2 as ANQGSEA. The CDR3 extends over 14 amino acids. The CDR3: CSVEDQGQGYEQYF. The CDR3 DNA reads as TGCAGCGTTGAAGATCAGGGACAGGGGTACGAGCAGTACTTC.

In this sample, this clone turned up a few times. This rearrangement joins TRBV5-1 to TRBJ2-3; 8 nucleotides agree with TRBD2. Trimming removed 5 bases from V and 4 bases from J; junction bases left unmatched: 12. CDR3 length: 16 amino acids. Germline V gene lookup returns CDR1 SGHRS and CDR2 YFSETQ. CDR3 in DNA: TGCGCCAGCAGTTCGGGACTAGGAATAGTCGCAGATACGCAGTATTTT. The encoded protein is CASSSGLGIVADTQYF.

This chain connects TRBV27 to TRBJ2-7; 7 bases align to TRBD1. The CDR3 covers 14 residues. Germline CDR1 and CDR2: MNHEY and SMNVEV (reference sequence). After removal of 7 bases from V and 5 bases from J, the junction contained 11 bases not matched to a gene. For the CDR3, the DNA is TGTGCCAGCACCCCAGGGCGAGGGGGCGACGAGCAGTACTTC. Translating it yields CASTPGRGGDEQYF.

The CDR3 coding sequence is TGTGCCAGCTCGAAGGACCTTCAAGAGACCCAGTACTTC. Translated: CASSKDLQETQYF. The chain links TRBV18 to TRBJ2-5; D not certain. Germline CDR1 KGHSH, CDR2 LQKENI. The CDR3 totals 13 residues. V was trimmed by 6 bases and J by 2 bases, leaving 10 bases between them.

The chain carries TRBV6-6 and TRBJ1-1; D gene unclear. The CDR3 is 14 residues long. Per the germline V gene, CDR1 is MNHNY and CDR2 is SVGAGI (reference sequence). Trimming shortened V by 0 bases and J by 3 bases, and 8 bases separated the two germline ends. CDR3 region: CASSYSGFDTEAFF. CDR3 DNA: TGTGCCAGCAGTTACTCTGGGTTTGACACTGAAGCTTTCTTT.

The chain couples TRBV19 to TRBJ2-7; 7 bases align to TRBD1. Per the germline V gene, CDR1 is LNHDA and CDR2 is SQIVND (reference sequence). The CDR3 totals 14 residues. V shed 6 bases and J 2 bases; nucleotides not matched to a gene: 7. CDR3 sequence: CASSPTGITYEQYF. The CDR3 DNA sequence: TGTGCCAGTAGCCCGACAGGGATTACCTACGAGCAGTACTTC.

The chain links TRBV27 to TRBJ1-1; D gene uncertain. V gave up 6 bases and J gave up 8 bases, with 13 bases separating them. Germline CDR1 and CDR2: MNHEY and SMNVEV (reference sequence). CDR3 length: 12 amino acids. The CDR3 bases are TGTGCCAGCAGCCCGACTGGTAGGGAAGCTTTCTTT. This gives the protein CASSPTGREAFF.